The T cell receptor (beta chain) described here comes from a study of blood T cell repertoires in COVID-19. Study-level information: The cDNA or gDNA used as material had been derived from T cells, B-cell-depleted T cells, or PBMCs.

Germline-derived CDR1 and CDR2 are LGHDT and YNNKEL (reference sequence). J was trimmed by 0 bases and V by 0 bases; bases with no gene match: 21. CDR3 length: 23 amino acids. This table comes from immunoSEQ multiplex PCR, and its TCRdb copy is limited to in-frame clones, with some not included. The repertoire holds tens of thousands of clones, with 65% to 85% as singletons. This receptor was taken from an older woman with acute or convalescent COVID-19. Sequencing used peripheral blood. The chain recombines TRBV3-1 (or the pseudogene TRBV3-2) with TRBJ2-7, with 12 positions matching TRBD2. The CDR3 DNA is TGTGCCAGCAGCCAAGAAAGGTCCCCACCGGGACGGACTAGCGGGATTGTCTCCTACGAGCAGTACTTC. This codes for CASSQERSPPGRTSGIVSYEQYF.